These 28 T cell receptor beta chains share one sample of origin, sequenced in a study of T cells in Graves' hyperthyroidism and ophthalmopathy. Researchers amplified the TCR beta CDR3 regions from RNA transcripts. A first-round RT-PCR of the TCR CDR3 used the HTBI primer set. One entry per CDR3 protein results from TCRdb running MiXCR on the multiplex PCR reads. The table shows more than 550,000 distinct CDR3 sequences, with 15% to 20% occurring only once. The sequencing sample was made of blood. The receptors stem from a woman in her 50s with Graves' hyperthyroidism that later progressed to Graves' ophthalmopathy.

This clonotype was seen a few times. The chain uses TRBV11-2 and TRBJ1-1; maybe TRBD1 (6 bases). Trimming left V 5 bases short and J 5 bases short, with 15 bases between. Germline loops: CDR1 SGHAT, CDR2 FQNNGV. The CDR3 totals 14 residues. The CDR3 spells CASSRMGGRTEAFF. As DNA, the CDR3 is TGTGCCAGCAGCCGAATGGGGGGCCGGACTGAAGCTTTCTTT. The complete variable domain, with remaining parts taken from reference TRBV11-2 and TRBJ1-1, reads EAGVAQSPRYKIIEKRQSVAFWCNPISGHATLYWYQQILGQGPKLLIQFQNNGVVDDSQLPKDRFSAERLKGVDSTLKIQPAKLEDSAVYLCASSRMGGRTEAFFGQGTRLTVV.

This clonotype was seen only a few times. The rearrangement links TRBV5-5 to TRBJ1-5; TRBD1 matches at 10 bases. Trimming at V came to 4 bases and at J to 3 bases, leaving 4 bases not matched to a gene. Germline CDR1 SGHKS, CDR2 YYEKEE (reference sequence). The CDR3 spans 15 residues. Here the CDR3 DNA reads TGTGCCAGCAGCGCGGACAGGGGGATCAATCAGCCCCAGCATTTT. Protein sequence: CASSADRGINQPQHF.

This clonotype was found a few times. CDR3 bases: TGTGCCAGCAGCGTAACAGCACGGACCACTAGCAACAATGAGCAGTTCTTC. It yields the protein CASSVTARTTSNNEQFF. The chain combines TRBV9 with TRBJ2-1; weak D call: TRBD2 (6 bases). Trimming stripped 1 base from V and 5 bases from J, with 19 bases between. This CDR3 region has 17 residues. Germline loops: CDR1 SGDLS, CDR2 YYNGEE.

The V gene is TRBV4-2, the J gene TRBJ1-1, with no clear D. Between the trimmed V and J ends, which lost 3 bases and 3 bases, there was a span of 11 bases. CDR3 length: 14 amino acids. Germline CDR1 reads LGHNA; CDR2 reads YNFKEQ. The CDR3 loop is CASSHLERDTEAFF. In nucleotides, the CDR3 is TGTGCCAGCAGCCACCTGGAGAGGGACACTGAAGCTTTCTTT.

DNA for the CDR3: TGTGCCAGCGCCAAGAGGGACTTGGGGGGCTACACCTTC. It yields the protein CASAKRDLGGYTF. The J gene is TRBJ1-2, the V gene TRBV19, with D perhaps TRBD1 (5 bases). The ends were cut back, 9 bases at V and 8 bases at J, with 19 bases in the middle. The CDR3 totals 13 residues. Looked up from germline, CDR1 is LNHDA and CDR2 is SQIVND (reference sequence).

Ten or more counts support this clonotype. The rearrangement joins TRBV12-3 or TRBV12-4 to TRBJ2-1, with 7 bases matching TRBD1. This CDR3 is 15 amino acids long. The V gene end was trimmed by 11 bases and the J gene end by 2 bases; junction bases not matched to a gene: 12. In DNA form, the CDR3 reads TGTGCCGTGCTACGGACAGGCACAGCCTACAATGAGCAGTTCTTC. It yields the protein CAVLRTGTAYNEQFF.

The chain recombines TRBV20-1 with TRBJ1-1; weak D call: TRBD1 (5 bases). This CDR3 is 13 amino acids long. Germline V gene lookup returns CDR1 DFQATT and CDR2 SNEGSKA (reference sequence). V was cut by 6 bases and J by 5 bases, with 16 bases left in between. The CDR3 sequence: CSARMGPVTEAFF. The CDR3 coding sequence is TGCAGTGCCCGAATGGGGCCTGTGACTGAAGCTTTCTTT.

The chain uses TRBV10-3 and TRBJ2-7; TRBD1 matches 9 bases. Per germline, CDR1 ENHRY and CDR2 SYGVKD. V gave up 3 bases and J gave up 4 bases; unmatched junction bases: 10. The CDR3 extends over 16 amino acids. In DNA form, the CDR3 reads TGTGCCATCAGTGACCCTTTGGACAGGGGTGCTTACGAGCAGTACTTC. It encodes CAISDPLDRGAYEQYF.

The chain uses TRBV11-2 and TRBJ2-3, with a weak D call TRBD1 (6 bases). The germline CDR1 and CDR2 sequences are SGHAT and FQNNGV. The CDR3 totals 14 residues. The ends were cut back, 1 base at V and 4 bases at J, with 9 bases in the middle. CDR3 bases: TGTGCCAGCAGCTTAGCAGGGGAGCCAGATACGCAGTATTTT. This encodes CASSLAGEPDTQYF.

This clonotype was seen ten or more times. CDR3 sequence: CASSLDQRTGLGYTF. The CDR3 DNA reads as TGTGCCAGCAGCTTAGACCAACGGACAGGGTTGGGCTACACCTTC. The chain combines TRBV7-2 with TRBJ1-2; TRBD1 matches 8 bases. Germline trimming cut 1 base from V and 8 bases from J; bases unmatched to any gene: 9. CDR3 length equals 15 residues. Germline values: CDR1 SGHTA, CDR2 FQGNSA. Looking up the rest from reference TRBV7-2 and TRBJ1-2 gives the full variable domain: GAGVSQSPSNKVTEKGKDVELRCDPISGHTALYWYRQSLGQGLEFLIYFQGNSAPDKSGLPSDRFSAERTGGSVSTLTIQRTQQEDSAVYLCASSLDQRTGLGYTFGSGTRLTVV.

This clonotype has ten or more counts. The rearrangement links TRBV11-2 to TRBJ1-3; a weak D match, TRBD1 (5 bases). Germline lookup yields CDR1 SGHAT and CDR2 FQNNGV. The CDR3 spans 16 residues. V lost 1 base and J lost 0, with 10 bases in between. In DNA form, the CDR3 reads TGTGCCAGCAGCTTAGCTGGGGGATTCTCTGGAAACACCATATATTTT. This sequence encodes CASSLAGGFSGNTIYF.

The genes are TRBV7-9 and TRBJ2-7; tentatively, D is TRBD2 (6 bases). The CDR3 loop spans 13 amino acids. CDR1 and CDR2 from the germline V gene are SEHNR and FQNEAQ (reference sequence). V lost 5 bases, J lost 3 bases, and 11 bases lay in between. CDR3 sequence: CASSPAGFYEQYF. CDR3 nucleotide sequence: TGTGCCAGCAGCCCCGCGGGATTCTACGAGCAGTACTTC.

This clonotype was seen ten or more times. The chain links TRBV2 to TRBJ1-2, with a possible D match to TRBD1 (6 bases). Germline lookup yields CDR1 SNHLY and CDR2 FYNNEI. CDR3 size: 15 residues. Trimming pared 6 bases from V and 3 bases from J, leaving 17 bases between. This chain's CDR3 is CASRDRTAPDYGYTF. In nucleotides, the CDR3 is TGTGCCAGCAGGGACCGGACAGCCCCGGACTATGGCTACACCTTC. Full variable domain (remainder filled in from reference TRBV2 and TRBJ1-2): EPEVTQTPSHQVTQMGQEVILRCVPISNHLYFYWYRQILGQKVEFLVSFYNNEISEKSEIFDDQFSVERPDGSNFTLKIRSTKLEDSAMYFCASRDRTAPDYGYTFGSGTRLTVV.

This clonotype was counted ten times or more. The J gene is TRBJ1-6, the V gene TRBV6-1, with a weak D call TRBD1 (5 bases). This CDR3 comprises 14 residues. V dropped 6 bases and J dropped 7 bases, with 13 bases sitting between them. Germline CDR1 MNHNS, CDR2 SASEGT. The CDR3 here is CASSARRGNSPLHF. The CDR3 region has the DNA TGTGCCAGCAGCGCCAGGAGGGGCAATTCACCCCTCCACTTT.

With respect to this clonotype: A much larger clone sits a single nucleotide away, making a read error possible. J is TRBJ1-1 and V is TRBV2; D ambiguous. Germline V gene lookup returns CDR1 SNHLY and CDR2 FYNNEI. This CDR3 spans 14 amino acids. CDR3 sequence reads: CASRTDTMNAEAFF. The CDR3 DNA sequence: TGTGCCAGCAGAACCGACACAATGAACGCTGAAGCTTTCTTT.

The chain links TRBV12-5 to TRBJ1-1; D possibly corresponds to TRBD1 (5 bases). CDR3 length: 15 residues. The germline V gene has CDR1 LGHNT and CDR2 FRNRAP. Trimming removed 2 bases at V and 10 bases at J, with 20 bases between. The CDR3 DNA is TGTGCTAGTGGTTTGCCCACTTTCATGGGGACGGGAGCTTTCTTT. It specifies CASGLPTFMGTGAFF. The full variable domain, its missing parts supplied by reference TRBV12-5 and TRBJ1-1, is DARVTQTPRHKVTEMGQEVTMRCQPILGHNTVFWYRQTMMQGLELLAYFRNRAPLDDSGMPKDRFSAEMPDATLATLKIQPSEPRDSAVYFCASGLPTFMGTGAFFGQGTRLTVV.

This clonotype has more than one count but fewer than ten. Here the CDR3 DNA reads TGTGCCAGCAGCCTCCCAGCGGGCCATACCGGGGAGCTGTTTTTT. Amino acid sequence: CASSLPAGHTGELFF. This chain joins TRBV3-1 and TRBJ2-2; D possibly corresponds to TRBD2 (6 bases). CDR1 is LGHDT, CDR2 YNNKEL, per germline (reference sequence). This CDR3 spans 15 amino acids. V was pared by 4 bases and J by 5 bases, with 14 bases between.

This clonotype was seen many times. The chain couples TRBV3-1 to TRBJ1-5; 7 bases line up with TRBD1. The CDR3 totals 15 residues. CDR1 and CDR2 (germline): LGHDT, YNNKEL (reference sequence). V shed 2 bases and J 5 bases; nucleotides not matched to a gene: 6. CDR3 sequence: CASSQRQGWDQPQHF. The DNA of the CDR3 is TGTGCCAGCAGCCAAAGACAGGGATGGGATCAGCCCCAGCATTTT. The full variable domain, in which reference TRBV3-1 and TRBJ1-5 provide the parts outside the CDR3, is DTAVSQTPKYLVTQMGNDKSIKCEQNLGHDTMYWYKQDSKKFLKIMFSYNNKELIINETVPNRFSPKSPDKAHLNLHINSLELGDSAVYFCASSQRQGWDQPQHFGDGTRLSIL.

This clonotype has ten or more counts. The chain joins TRBV12-3 or TRBV12-4 to TRBJ2-5, with 8 bases lining up with TRBD2. V shed 3 bases, J shed 4 bases, and the junction held 13 bases outside the gene matches. The CDR3 sequence is 17 residues long. CDR3 loop: CASSFGAGGTTPETQYF. In nucleotides, the CDR3 is TGTGCCAGCAGTTTCGGGGCGGGGGGCACCACCCCAGAGACCCAGTACTTC.

This clonotype has ten or more counts. This CDR3 reads CAWRRTGLSEKLFF. The CDR3 region has the DNA TGTGCCTGGAGAAGGACAGGGTTGTCTGAAAAACTGTTTTTT. V is TRBV30 and J is TRBJ1-4, with 8 bases aligning to TRBD1. The CDR3 is 14 amino acids. The V segment lost 3 bases and the J segment 7 bases; nucleotides outside the gene matches: 7. Looked up from germline, CDR1 is GTSNPN and CDR2 is SVGIG (reference sequence).

The gene calls are TRBV6-5 and TRBJ1-5; D unresolved. The V gene lost 0 bases and the J gene lost 7 bases, with 10 bases spanning the gap. Germline loops: CDR1 MNHEY, CDR2 SVGAGI. This CDR3 comprises 14 residues. The DNA of the CDR3 is TGTGCCAGCAGTTACTCGAAGGGCAGACAGCCCCAGCATTTT. This codes for CASSYSKGRQPQHF.

Many counts were recorded for this clonotype. The rearrangement joins TRBV29-1 to TRBJ2-3; D not resolved. The CDR3 has 13 amino acids. The V gene lost 3 bases and the J gene lost 2 bases, with 9 bases spanning the gap. Germline CDR1 and CDR2: SQVTM and ANQGSEA. CDR3 bases: TGCAGCGTTGATTGGGGTAACACAGATACGCAGTATTTT. Residues: CSVDWGNTDTQYF.

This clonotype has ten or more counts. This chain joins TRBV6-1 and TRBJ2-1; D is unclear. The V gene lost 7 bases and the J gene lost 0 bases, with 13 bases spanning the gap. This CDR3 comprises 15 residues. Germline values: CDR1 MNHNS, CDR2 SASEGT. The CDR3 reads CASTSVRSSYNEQFF. The CDR3 DNA reads as TGTGCCAGCACTTCCGTTAGAAGCTCCTACAATGAGCAGTTCTTC.

This chain uses TRBV15 with TRBJ1-2; the D gene is possibly TRBD1 (6 bases). Germline V gene sequence: CDR1 LNHNV, CDR2 YYDKDF (reference sequence). The V and J ends lost 0 bases and 4 bases respectively, with 18 bases between them. CDR3 length: 17 residues. The CDR3 region is CATSRDQGGGDLYGYTF. DNA for the CDR3: TGTGCCACCAGCAGAGATCAAGGGGGAGGGGACCTCTATGGCTACACCTTC.

This chain connects TRBV5-1 to TRBJ2-5; possibly TRBD1 for D (5 bases). Per germline, CDR1 SGHRS and CDR2 YFSETQ. The CDR3 covers 13 residues. Trimming left V 6 bases short and J 3 bases short, with 12 bases between. The CDR3 nucleotides read TGCGCCAGCACGTGGCTAGGGGAAGAGACCCAGTACTTC. Protein: CASTWLGEETQYF.

The sample holds many counts of this clonotype. The chain joins TRBV30 to TRBJ1-1, with D hard to call. Germline V gene sequence: CDR1 GTSNPN, CDR2 SVGIG (reference sequence). The CDR3 consists of 13 residues. Trimming left V 1 base short and J 7 bases short, with 13 bases between. The CDR3 DNA reads TGTGCCTGGAGTGCCACGGTTGGTGGTGAAGCTTTCTTT. Translating it yields CAWSATVGGEAFF.

The chain links TRBV10-3 to TRBJ1-4; a possible D gene is TRBD1 (5 bases). CDR3 length: 13 amino acids. Deletions cut 4 bases from V and 7 bases from J, with 10 bases between. Germline V gene lookup returns CDR1 ENHRY and CDR2 SYGVKD. The CDR3 DNA reads as TGTGCCATCAGTGGGGGGAATGGTGAAAAACTGTTTTTT. Translation gives CAISGGNGEKLFF.

There are many counts of this clonotype. CDR3 residues: CASSAGAGNTEAFF. The CDR3 coding sequence is TGCGCCAGCAGTGCCGGGGCGGGGAACACTGAAGCTTTCTTT. The chain employs TRBV5-1 and TRBJ1-1; maybe TRBD1 (5 bases). The CDR3 loop spans 14 amino acids. Germline lookup yields CDR1 SGHRS and CDR2 YFSETQ. V shed 5 bases and J shed 1 base, with 12 bases lying between them.